A selection of T cell receptor beta chains follows, all from one sample in a study of post-analysis software for immune sequencing data. TCRdb called the PCR reads again in MiXCR, with one record for every CDR3 protein. The profile shows approximately 730,000 distinct CDR3 sequences, roughly 46% of them singletons. Sample: blood. Source of these receptors: a girl aged 5-17 years with multiple sclerosis. Each CDR3 is given with its conserved first and last residue. Fields, in order: D gene, clone size, J gene, V gene, CDR3 DNA, CDR3 protein. The D gene is left open where the match is weak. Clone size is given for some rows only: seen once, a few or many times, or a class if the clone is expanded.

TRBD1 once TRBJ2-1 TRBV15 TGTGCCACCAGCAGAAGAACCCAGCAACAGGGGGCTGAGCAGTTCTTC CATSRRTQQQGAEQFF
NA NA TRBJ2-1 TRBV11-2 TGTGCCACCGCACGAGCGGGCGTGGTGGATGAGCAGTTCTTC CATARAGVVDEQFF
NA NA TRBJ2-7 TRBV7-2 TGTGCCAGCAGCTCAGCAGGGACAATTGCTCCATACGAGCAGTACTTC CASSSAGTIAPYEQYF
TRBD2 few TRBJ2-3 TRBV7-8 TGTGCCAGCAGCATATTAGCGGGTTTCGGAGATACGCAGTATTTT CASSILAGFGDTQYF
TRBD1 NA TRBJ1-2 TRBV30 TGTGCCTGGACAGGGGGGAACTATGGCTACACCTTC CAWTGGNYGYTF
NA once TRBJ1-1 TRBV3-1 TGTGCCAGCAGCCAAGATCTGATGCCTAGAACGACTGAAGCTTTCTTT CASSQDLMPRTTEAFF
TRBD2 NA TRBJ2-7 TRBV24-1 TGTGCCACCAGTGACACGACTAGCGGGAGCCGCGAGCAGTACTTC CATSDTTSGSREQYF
TRBD1 NA TRBJ2-1 TRBV12-3/TRBV12-4 TGTGCCAGCAGTCGCGGACAGGGGGGACATGAGCAGTTCTTC CASSRGQGGHEQFF
NA NA TRBJ1-5 TRBV3-1 TGTGCCAGCAGCCAAGAATGGCAGCCCCAGCATTTT CASSQEWQPQHF
NA NA TRBJ2-7 TRBV28 TGTGCCAGCAGTTTCCTCGGGACCGGCGAGCAGTACTTC CASSFLGTGEQYF
NA few TRBJ2-3 TRBV29-1 TGCAGCGTTTCCGTTAGATTAGGGACAGATACGCAGTATTTT CSVSVRLGTDTQYF
NA NA TRBJ1-2 TRBV18 TGTGCCAGCTCACCCCGAGAGGGAAGGTTTGGTGGCTACACCTTC CASSPREGRFGGYTF
NA few TRBJ2-3 TRBV7-9 TGTGCCAGCAGCTTTCCGGGGCCTAGCACAGATACGCAGTATTTT CASSFPGPSTDTQYF
NA many TRBJ2-7 TRBV4-3 TGCGCCAGCAGCCAAGCCCTCTCGGGAGACTACGAGCAGTACTTC CASSQALSGDYEQYF
NA few TRBJ2-3 TRBV5-8 TGTGCCAGCAGCTTGGGGGGCCCCGGTACGCAGTATTTT CASSLGGPGTQYF
TRBD2 NA TRBJ2-3 TRBV9 TGTGCCAGCAGCTTGACTAGCGGACACACAGATACGCAGTATTTT CASSLTSGHTDTQYF
TRBD1 NA TRBJ1-2 TRBV10-3 TGTGCCATCAGTGGCCCCCGGGACAGGGCCAGCTATGGCTACACCTTC CAISGPRDRASYGYTF
TRBD2 few TRBJ2-7 TRBV20-1 TGCAGTGCCAGGGATGCGCGGGAGGTATCCTACGAGCAGTACTTC CSARDAREVSYEQYF
TRBD1 NA TRBJ1-5 TRBV7-6 TGTGCCAGCAGCCCAATGGGGGACAGGGTCGGTCAGCCCCAGCATTTT CASSPMGDRVGQPQHF